This T cell receptor beta chain comes out of a study of Ad26.COV2.S vaccination and SARS-CoV-2 variants. TCRdb's copy holds only in-frame clones and misses some; the assay was immunoSEQ multiplex PCR. The sample lists roughly 140,000 clones, roughly 88% occurring once. V gave up 4 bases and J gave up 7 bases, with 11 bases separating them. The CDR3 is made up of 13 amino acids. CDR1 and CDR2 from the germline V gene are SGHDT and YYEEEE. V and J are TRBV5-6 and TRBJ2-2; D may correspond to TRBD1 or TRBD2 (5 bases each). The clonotype comes from a human donor who had recovered from COVID-19. This specimen was peripheral blood, taken after recovery from COVID-19. CDR3 DNA: TGTGCCAGCAGCCCGGCTGGGGGCGGGGAGCTGTTTTTT. Its protein product is CASSPAGGGELFF.